These 10 T cell receptor beta chains were sequenced from one sample in a study of response to subunit inactivated influenza vaccine. TCRdb called the RT-PCR reads again in MiXCR, with one record for every CDR3 protein. Of 500,000 or so distinct CDR3 sequences listed, approximately 17% are singletons. This sample comprised CD4+ T cells sorted from PBMCs, obtained around 25 months after vaccination. These receptors came from a man aged 45 to 70 who received an inactivated influenza vaccine.

As DNA, the CDR3 is TGCAGCGTTGACGCGAGCACAGATACGCAGTATTTT. Protein product: CSVDASTDTQYF. V is TRBV29-1 and J is TRBJ2-3; D gene unclear. Deletions cut 3 bases from V and 0 bases from J, with 4 bases between. The CDR3 runs 12 residues. Germline V gene sequence: CDR1 SQVTM, CDR2 ANQGSEA.

This chain links TRBV6-1 with TRBJ2-7; possible D gene TRBD1, 6 bases. The CDR3 is made up of 15 amino acids. V was shortened by 6 bases and J by 3 bases, with 18 bases between the two germline ends. The germline gives CDR1 MNHNS, CDR2 SASEGT. Written as DNA, the CDR3 is TGTGCCAGCAGGAGTCTACGGGACACTTACTACGAGCAGTACTTC. Translating gives CASRSLRDTYYEQYF.

The V gene is TRBV4-2, the J gene TRBJ1-6; 7 bases are a match to TRBD1. V was pared by 0 bases and J by 7 bases, with 3 bases of the junction left unmatched. The germline CDR1 and CDR2 sequences are LGHNA and YNFKEQ. This CDR3 spans 15 amino acids. CDR3 coding DNA: TGTGCCAGCAGCCAAGACGGGACAGTCAATTCACCCCTCCACTTT. Its translation is CASSQDGTVNSPLHF.

This clonotype turned up a few times. The gene calls are TRBV4-2 and TRBJ1-6; D perhaps matches TRBD1 (5 bases). The V end was cut by 1 base, the J end by 0 bases, with 10 bases between. This CDR3 is built from 17 residues. Germline V CDR1 and CDR2: LGHNA, YNFKEQ. CDR3 residues: CASSQATGFSYNSPLHF. The CDR3 DNA reads TGTGCCAGCAGCCAAGCTACAGGTTTCTCCTATAATTCACCCCTCCACTTT.

The gene calls are TRBV4-3 and TRBJ2-1, with TRBD1 matching over 10 bases. V shed 3 bases, J shed 4 bases, and the junction held 6 bases outside the gene matches. The CDR3 is made up of 16 amino acids. The germline gives CDR1 LGHNA, CDR2 YSLEER. The CDR3: CASSHETGGAYNEQFF. The CDR3 coding sequence is TGCGCCAGCAGCCACGAGACAGGGGGCGCATACAATGAGCAGTTCTTC.

In this sample, this clonotype turned up many times. The chain is built from TRBV28 and TRBJ1-1, with D unclear. CDR1 and CDR2 from the germline V gene are MDHEN and SYDVKM. With 3 bases removed from V and 4 bases from J, the gap between germline ends came to 6 bases. The CDR3 consists of 12 residues. CDR3 DNA sequence: TGTGCCAGCAGTTTTACGGTCACTGAAGCTTTCTTT. It encodes CASSFTVTEAFF.

This chain links TRBV20-1 with TRBJ2-3; no definite D call. The CDR3 runs to 15 residues. V lost 4 bases to trimming and J lost 2 bases, with 16 bases between them. In germline, CDR1 is DFQATT, CDR2 SNEGSKA (reference sequence). In DNA, the CDR3 is TGCAGTGCTAAGACTCCTAGGTTGAACACAGATACGCAGTATTTT. Translation gives CSAKTPRLNTDTQYF.

In this sample, this clonotype turned up a few times. This rearrangement joins TRBV29-1 to TRBJ1-1; possibly TRBD1 for D (6 bases). V was cut by 7 bases and J by 1 base, with 10 bases left in between. Germline V gives CDR1 SQVTM, CDR2 ANQGSEA. CDR3 length: 12 residues. In DNA, the CDR3 is TGCAGCGGTGTGACAGGGAACACTGAAGCTTTCTTT. Protein product: CSGVTGNTEAFF.

This chain connects TRBV7-2 to TRBJ1-3; D is undetermined. V was cut by 5 bases and J by 4 bases, with 15 bases left in between. Germline V gives CDR1 SGHTA, CDR2 FQGNSA. This CDR3 has 15 residues. CDR3 in DNA: TGTGCCAGCAGCCCCCGGACCCTTGGGGGAAACACCATATATTTT. Its protein is CASSPRTLGGNTIYF.

The chain has TRBV20-1 and TRBJ2-7; perhaps D is TRBD1 or TRBD2 (5 bases each). Trimming shortened V by 1 base and J by 5 bases, and 12 bases separated the two germline ends. Germline V lookup: CDR1 DFQATT, CDR2 SNEGSKA (reference sequence). This CDR3 has 13 residues. This CDR3 is CSARVGVTNEQYF. The CDR3 DNA is TGCAGTGCTAGAGTGGGGGTGACAAACGAGCAGTACTTC.